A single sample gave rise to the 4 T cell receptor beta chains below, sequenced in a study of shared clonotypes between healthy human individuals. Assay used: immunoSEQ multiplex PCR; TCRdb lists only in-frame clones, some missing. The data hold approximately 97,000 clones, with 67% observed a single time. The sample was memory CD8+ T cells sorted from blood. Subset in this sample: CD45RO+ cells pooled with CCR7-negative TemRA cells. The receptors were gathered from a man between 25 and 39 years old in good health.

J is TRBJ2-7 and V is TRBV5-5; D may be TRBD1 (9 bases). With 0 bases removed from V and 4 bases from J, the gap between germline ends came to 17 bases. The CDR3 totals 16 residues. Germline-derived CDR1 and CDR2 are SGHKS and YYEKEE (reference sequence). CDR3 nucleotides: TGTGCCAGCAGCTTGGCCATAGCGGGACAGGGTTACGAGCAGTACTTC. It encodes CASSLAIAGQGYEQYF.

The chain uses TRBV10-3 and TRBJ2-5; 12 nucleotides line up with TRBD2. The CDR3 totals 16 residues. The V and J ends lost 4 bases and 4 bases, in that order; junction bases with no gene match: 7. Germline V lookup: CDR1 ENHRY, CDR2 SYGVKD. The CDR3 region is CAISAPLAGGRETQYF. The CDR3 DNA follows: TGTGCCATCAGTGCCCCACTAGCGGGAGGACGAGAGACCCAGTACTTC.

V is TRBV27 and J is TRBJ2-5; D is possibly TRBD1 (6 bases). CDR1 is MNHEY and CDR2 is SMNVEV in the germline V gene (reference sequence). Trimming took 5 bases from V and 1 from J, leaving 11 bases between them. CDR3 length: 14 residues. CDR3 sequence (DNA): TGTGCCAGCAGTCCCCAGGGGCCCCAAGAGACCCAGTACTTC. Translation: CASSPQGPQETQYF.

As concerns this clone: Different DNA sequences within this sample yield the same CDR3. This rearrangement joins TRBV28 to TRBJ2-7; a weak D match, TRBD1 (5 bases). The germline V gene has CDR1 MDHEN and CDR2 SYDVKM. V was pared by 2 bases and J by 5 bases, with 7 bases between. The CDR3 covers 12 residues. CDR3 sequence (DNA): TGTGCCAGCAGTTTAAGGGGTGACGAGCAGTACTTC. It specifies CASSLRGDEQYF.